The entry below gives a single T cell receptor beta chain sequence along with its context. In the authors' methods: Estimation of nucleated cell counts relied on the amplification of reference gene primers. Assay: immunoSEQ multiplex PCR; the TCRdb copy retains only in-frame clones and omits some. The V and J calls and the clone size are those of that table, but D and trimming were determined from the DNA. The sample contains approximately 260,000 clones, roughly 88% of which appear only once. This record comes from a study of blood T cell repertoires in COVID-19. Overall study: Material from acute and convalescent COVID-19 was sourced from the United States, Italy and Spain. From T cells, B-cell-depleted T cells, or PBMCs came the material, which was cDNA or gDNA.

Source material: peripheral blood. The TCR was taken from a woman aged 40 to 50 who had recovered from COVID-19.

CDR3 residues: CASSPQGGYEQYF. The CDR3 nucleotides are TGTGCCAGCAGCCCACAGGGGGGCTACGAGCAGTACTTC. The chain employs TRBV7-8 and TRBJ2-7, with 8 bases lining up with TRBD1. The V gene end was trimmed by 5 bases and the J gene end by 3 bases; junction bases not matched to a gene: 3. This CDR3 has 13 residues. CDR1 SGHVS and CDR2 FQNEAQ come from the germline V gene. Combining the CDR3 with reference TRBV7-8 and TRBJ2-7 gives the whole variable domain GAGVSQSPRYKVAKRGQDVALRCDPISGHVSLFWYQQALGQGPEFLTYFQNEAQLDKSGLPSDRFFAERPEGSVSTLKIQRTQQEDSAVYLCASSPQGGYEQYFGPGTRLTVT.